Following are 17 T cell receptor beta chains from one sample sequenced in a study of patients and donors after allogeneic stem cell transplantation. TCRdb fed the RT-PCR reads into MiXCR, producing one record per CDR3 protein. The sample records roughly 940,000 distinct CDR3 sequences, roughly 18% being singletons. The sequenced sample was blood, either unsorted or a sorted T cell fraction (not recorded which). The source of these receptors is a human donor who was either an allogeneic HSCT recipient or a stem cell or donor lymphocyte infusion donor (not recorded which). It is not recorded whose cells these are; they may come from a transplant donor.

This clonotype was seen at least ten times. V gene TRBV30 combines with J gene TRBJ1-4; D gene ambiguous. This CDR3 spans 12 amino acids. CDR1 GTSNPN and CDR2 SVGIG come from the germline V gene (reference sequence). Trimming removed 3 bases from V and 6 bases from J, with 8 bases in between. CDR3 amino acids: CAWRWQYEKLFF. The CDR3 DNA reads TGTGCCTGGAGGTGGCAGTATGAAAAACTGTTTTTT.

This clonotype came up many times. V usage is TRBV12-3 or TRBV12-4 and J usage is TRBJ2-3; TRBD1 or TRBD2 may be the D gene (5 bases each). This CDR3 has 15 amino acids. V was shortened by 4 bases and J by 0 bases, with 11 bases between the two germline ends. The CDR3 sequence is CASSSGRTSTDTQYF. The CDR3 DNA follows: TGTGCCAGCAGTTCGGGACGGACTAGCACAGATACGCAGTATTTT.

The gene calls are TRBV11-2 and TRBJ2-7; 7 positions agree with TRBD2. The germline gives CDR1 SGHAT, CDR2 FQNNGV. The CDR3 is 15 residues long. V lost 5 bases to trimming and J lost 2 bases; unmatched junction nucleotides: 9. The CDR3 protein is CASSISTSSPYEQYF. The DNA of the CDR3 is TGTGCCAGCAGCATTTCGACTAGCAGCCCCTACGAGCAGTACTTC.

This clonotype has a handful of counts. This chain connects TRBV20-1 to TRBJ1-1; TRBD1 matches 7 bases. The V gene end was trimmed by 5 bases and the J gene end by 0 bases; junction bases not matched to a gene: 3. Germline values: CDR1 DFQATT, CDR2 SNEGSKA (reference sequence). The CDR3 is 13 amino acids. In DNA form, the CDR3 reads TGCAGTGCTTGTGACAGGGTGAACACTGAAGCTTTCTTT. Protein sequence: CSACDRVNTEAFF.

This rearrangement joins TRBV7-3 to TRBJ1-1; possibly TRBD1 for D (5 bases). The CDR3 extends over 13 amino acids. The germline V and J ends were trimmed by 5 bases and 4 bases, with 11 bases remaining between them. Germline loops: CDR1 SGHTA, CDR2 FQGTGA. The CDR3 sequence: CASSPSGLTEAFF. CDR3 in DNA: TGTGCCAGCAGCCCCTCGGGACTCACTGAAGCTTTCTTT.

This clonotype showed up just a few times. The V and J genes are TRBV7-2 and TRBJ2-1; D is ambiguous. Germline CDR1 and CDR2: SGHTA and FQGNSA. The CDR3 has 11 residues. Trimming removed 5 bases from V and 5 bases from J, with 4 bases in between. CDR3 protein: CASSANNEQFF. The CDR3 DNA reads as TGTGCCAGCAGCGCCAACAATGAGCAGTTCTTC.

This rearrangement joins TRBV21-1 to TRBJ1-2; whether TRBD1, the table's D call, matches the DNA was not checked. TRBV21-1 is described as a pseudogene. The CDR3 contains 15 residues. CDR3 loop: CASPPTTGGFYGYTF. CDR3 DNA: TGTGCCAGCCCCCCAACGACAGGGGGCTTCTATGGCTACACCTTC.

This chain uses TRBV15 with TRBJ1-5, with D possibly TRBD1 on 6 matching bases. The CDR3 spans 14 residues. Per germline, CDR1 LNHNV and CDR2 YYDKDF (reference sequence). The ends were cut back, 3 bases at V and 3 bases at J, with 9 bases in the middle. The DNA of the CDR3 is TGTGCCACCAGCAGGGACAGTACCAATCAGCCCCAGCATTTT. Amino acid sequence: CATSRDSTNQPQHF.

This clonotype was seen ten or more times. The chain recombines TRBV4-3 with TRBJ2-7, with D perhaps TRBD2 (5 bases). The CDR3 sequence is 14 residues long. CDR1 is LGHNA, CDR2 YSLEER, per germline. The V gene lost 1 base and the J gene lost 3 bases, with 10 bases spanning the gap. The CDR3 sequence: CASSQVEGGYEQYF. CDR3 in DNA: TGCGCCAGCAGCCAAGTCGAGGGTGGCTACGAGCAGTACTTC.

The chain joins TRBV5-6 to TRBJ1-6; D may be TRBD1 (5 bases). Germline CDR1 and CDR2: SGHDT and YYEEEE. Deletions cut 4 bases from V and 5 bases from J, with 10 bases between. This CDR3 comprises 14 residues. The CDR3 coding sequence is TGTGCCAGCAGCCCTGGGGCCGATAATTCACCCCTCCACTTT. The encoded protein is CASSPGADNSPLHF.

This clonotype was counted only a few times. Written as DNA, the CDR3 is TGCGCCAGCAGCCCAAGACGGGCCGGGGAGCTGTTTTTT. This sequence encodes CASSPRRAGELFF. This rearrangement joins TRBV4-3 to TRBJ2-2; D is unclear. Germline CDR1 reads LGHNA; CDR2 reads YSLEER. The V end lost 4 bases, the J end lost 6 bases, and 9 bases lay between the germline ends. CDR3 size: 13 residues.

There are a few counts of this clonotype. V usage is TRBV20-1 and J usage is TRBJ2-3; D is unclear. The CDR3 contains 13 residues. CDR1 is DFQATT and CDR2 is SNEGSKA in the germline V gene (reference sequence). V was pared by 2 bases and J by 4 bases, with 10 bases between. The CDR3 loop is CSARSPVSDTQYF. CDR3 DNA: TGCAGTGCTAGATCCCCGGTCTCAGATACGCAGTATTTT.

In this sample, this clonotype turned up many times. Sequence at one end of the junction differs from germline and may be a read error. J is TRBJ2-3 and V is TRBV27; weak D call: TRBD2 (6 bases). The CDR3 runs to 15 residues. CDR1 and CDR2 (germline): MNHEY, SMNVEV (reference sequence). The CDR3 DNA is TGCGCCAGCAGCCTAAGCGGGCTGAGCACAGATACGCAGTATTTT. Translating it yields CASSLSGLSTDTQYF.

This CDR3 reads CASSADRGNQPQHF. As DNA, the CDR3 is TGTGCCAGCAGCGCGGACAGGGGCAATCAGCCCCAGCATTTT. This chain links TRBV12-3 or TRBV12-4 with TRBJ1-5; 8 bases align to TRBD1. The CDR3 is made up of 14 amino acids. Germline trimming cut 6 bases from V and 2 bases from J; bases unmatched to any gene: 3.

The chain links TRBV25-1 to TRBJ2-7; D may be TRBD1 or TRBD2 (7 bases each). CDR1 and CDR2 from the germline V gene are MGHDK and SYGVNS. This CDR3 region has 13 residues. The ends were cut back, 5 bases at V and 6 bases at J, with 14 bases in the middle. The CDR3 nucleotides read TGTGCCAGCAGTCCTACAGGGGAGGGCGAGCAGTACTTC. This gives the protein CASSPTGEGEQYF.

This clonotype came up many times. The gene calls are TRBV20-1 and TRBJ2-2; D is uncertain. The germline V gene has CDR1 DFQATT and CDR2 SNEGSKA (reference sequence). CDR3 length equals 15 residues. V shed 5 bases and J shed 2 bases, with 15 bases lying between them. CDR3 amino acids: CSALFRVKNTGELFF. Here the CDR3 DNA reads TGCAGTGCTCTTTTCCGGGTCAAAAACACCGGGGAGCTGTTTTTT.

In this sample, this clonotype turned up a few times. CDR3 sequence reads: CATSGAGGNNEQFF. The CDR3 DNA sequence: TGTGCCACCAGTGGAGCGGGAGGTAACAATGAGCAGTTCTTC. V and J are TRBV24-1 and TRBJ2-1, with 9 bases matching TRBD2. The germline CDR1 and CDR2 sequences are KGHDR and SFDVKD. The CDR3 runs to 14 residues. The trim removed 5 bases at V and 5 bases at J, leaving 3 bases unmatched.